This TCR beta chain was recovered during a study of CD8 T cells in ankylosing spondylitis. General study results and limits: Significantly higher representation of disease-linked clones was reported for matched ankylosing spondylitis synovial fluid. Characteristic, it appeared, of ankylosing spondylitis blood was a TCR beta motif of several highly homologous variants.

This clonotype was seen a handful of times. Its antigen remains unknown. Germline loops: CDR1 MNHEY, CDR2 SMNVEV (reference sequence). The V and J ends lost 3 bases and 0 bases respectively, with 9 bases between them. CDR3 length equals 15 residues. One entry per CDR3 protein results from TCRdb running MiXCR on the 5' RACE reads. This sample has some 240,000 distinct CDR3 sequences; 15% to 20% occur once, and the top ten carry about a third. The TCR was taken from a male donor with ankylosing spondylitis or in good health (not recorded which). The rearrangement joins TRBV27 to TRBJ1-5; no firm D call. What was sequenced was blood, either unsorted or a sorted T cell fraction (not recorded which). The DNA of the CDR3 is TGTGCCAGCAGTTTGTTTGGGGATAGCAATCAGCCCCAGCATTTT. It specifies CASSLFGDSNQPQHF.